The T cell receptor beta chain described here comes from a study of shared clonotypes between healthy human individuals. CDR1 SGHRS and CDR2 YFSETQ come from the germline V gene. The CDR3 runs to 13 residues. V shed 2 bases and J shed 8 bases, with 13 bases lying between them. The repertoire was sequenced with immunoSEQ multiplex PCR; TCRdb's copy has only in-frame clones and lacks some. The top ten hold 0.85% to 1% of the sample, which has about a million clones, approximately 80% seen once. There were no recent acute infections or vaccinations among the donors, who were healthy HIV-negative adults.

Sequences were obtained from memory CD4+ T cells from PBMCs. Noted subset: CD45RA-negative fraction. This receptor was taken from a man aged 18 to 29 in good health. Some clones in this sample may be carry-over from other donors' samples. V is TRBV5-1 and J is TRBJ1-2; D unclear. The CDR3 DNA reads as TGCGCCAGCAGCTTAATCTCCTCACGGGGCTACACCTTC. The encoded protein is CASSLISSRGYTF.